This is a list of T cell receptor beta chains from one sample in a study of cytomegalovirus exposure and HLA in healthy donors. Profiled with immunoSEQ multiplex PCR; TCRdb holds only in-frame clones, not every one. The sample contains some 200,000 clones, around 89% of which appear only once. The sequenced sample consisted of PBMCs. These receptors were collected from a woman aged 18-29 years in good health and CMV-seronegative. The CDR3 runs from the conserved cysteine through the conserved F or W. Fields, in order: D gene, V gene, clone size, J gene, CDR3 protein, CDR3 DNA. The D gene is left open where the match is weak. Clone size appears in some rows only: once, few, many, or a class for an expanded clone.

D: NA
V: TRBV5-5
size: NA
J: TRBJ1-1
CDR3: CASRFPGMNTEAFF
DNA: TGTGCCAGCAGGTTCCCAGGGATGAACACTGAAGCTTTCTTT

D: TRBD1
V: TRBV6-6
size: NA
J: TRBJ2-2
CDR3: CASSRQGVTTGELFF
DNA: TGTGCCAGCAGTAGACAGGGGGTAACCACCGGGGAGCTGTTTTTT

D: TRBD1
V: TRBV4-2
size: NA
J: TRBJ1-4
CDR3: CASSTQGIREKLFF
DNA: TGTGCCAGCAGCACACAGGGGATAAGGGAAAAACTGTTTTTT

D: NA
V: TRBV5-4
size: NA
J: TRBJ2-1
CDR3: CASSLDRFYNEQFF
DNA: TGTGCCAGCAGCTTGGACAGGTTCTACAATGAGCAGTTCTTC

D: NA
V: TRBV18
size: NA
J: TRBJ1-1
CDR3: CASSPQVEYDTEAFF
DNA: TGTGCCAGCTCACCCCAGGTTGAATATGACACTGAAGCTTTCTTT

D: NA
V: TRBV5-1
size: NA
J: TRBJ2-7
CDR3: CASSRSYEQYF
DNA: TGTGCCAGCAGCCGGAGCTACGAGCAGTACTTC

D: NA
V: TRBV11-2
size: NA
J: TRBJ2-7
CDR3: CASSFLEGPYEQYF
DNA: TGTGCCAGCAGCTTTCTCGAGGGCCCCTACGAGCAGTACTTC

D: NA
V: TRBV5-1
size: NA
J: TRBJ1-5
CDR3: CASSLGASSNQPQHF
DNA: TGCGCCAGCAGCTTGGGGGCTTCTAGCAATCAGCCCCAGCATTTT

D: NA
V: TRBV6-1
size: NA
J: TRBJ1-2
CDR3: CASSEGATEGYGYTF
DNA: TGTGCCAGCAGTGAAGGGGCTACGGAGGGGTATGGCTACACCTTC

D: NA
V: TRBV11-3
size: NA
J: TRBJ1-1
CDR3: CASGGRSTEAFF
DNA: TGTGCCAGCGGAGGGAGAAGCACTGAAGCTTTCTTT

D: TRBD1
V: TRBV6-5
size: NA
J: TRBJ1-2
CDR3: CASSYIGTGGNGYTF
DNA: TGTGCCAGCAGTTATATTGGGACAGGGGGAAATGGCTACACCTTC

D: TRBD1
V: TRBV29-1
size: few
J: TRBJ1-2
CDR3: CSDRGPGGYTF
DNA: TGCAGCGACAGGGGTCCGGGTGGCTACACCTTC

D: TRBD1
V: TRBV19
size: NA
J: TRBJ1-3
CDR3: CASSDRGKTGNTIYF
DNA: TGTGCCAGTAGTGACAGGGGTAAAACTGGAAACACCATATATTTT

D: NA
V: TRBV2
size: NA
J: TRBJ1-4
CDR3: CASSAPGLNSPELFF
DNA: TGTGCCAGCAGTGCGCCGGGACTGAACTCCCCGGAACTGTTTTTT

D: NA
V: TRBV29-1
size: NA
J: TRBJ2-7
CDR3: CSVTRTYLSSYEQYF
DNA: TGCAGCGTTACCCGGACTTATCTCTCCTCCTACGAGCAGTACTTC

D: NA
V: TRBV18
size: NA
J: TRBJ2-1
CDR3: CASSPTGGGGPHNEQFF
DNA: TGTGCCAGCTCACCGACCGGCGGCGGGGGCCCTCACAATGAGCAGTTCTTC

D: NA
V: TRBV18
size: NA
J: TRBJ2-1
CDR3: CASTTGAYNEQFF
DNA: TGTGCCAGCACAACAGGCGCCTACAATGAGCAGTTCTTC

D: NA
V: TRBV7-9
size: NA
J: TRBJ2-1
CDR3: CASGRSSSYNEQFF
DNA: TGTGCCAGCGGTAGGAGTAGCTCCTACAATGAGCAGTTCTTC

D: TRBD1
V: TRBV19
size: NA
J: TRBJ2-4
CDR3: CASSMRGGEAKNIQYF
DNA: TGTGCCAGTAGTATGCGAGGGGGCGAGGCCAAAAACATTCAGTACTTC

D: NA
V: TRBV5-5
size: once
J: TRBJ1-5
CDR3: CASSWGGNQPQHF
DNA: TGTGCCAGCAGCTGGGGAGGCAATCAGCCCCAGCATTTT

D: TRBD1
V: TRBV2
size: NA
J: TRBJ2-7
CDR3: CASTSPPGQGLKWGYEQYF
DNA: TGTGCCAGCACCTCGCCCCCGGGACAGGGTCTCAAGTGGGGGTACGAGCAGTACTTC

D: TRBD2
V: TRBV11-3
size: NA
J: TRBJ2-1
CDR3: CASSPRTSGAYNEQFF
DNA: TGTGCCAGCAGCCCAAGGACTAGCGGGGCGTACAATGAGCAGTTCTTC

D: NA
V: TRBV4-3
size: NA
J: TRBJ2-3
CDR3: CASSQDLGDTISDTQYF
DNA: TGCGCCAGCAGCCAAGATCTAGGGGACACCATCTCAGATACGCAGTATTTT

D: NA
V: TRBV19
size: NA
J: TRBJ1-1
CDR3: CASSRIVEVDPEAFF
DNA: TGTGCCAGTAGTCGAATCGTGGAGGTGGACCCTGAAGCTTTCTTT